This T cell receptor (beta chain) was captured in a study of cytomegalovirus exposure and HLA in healthy donors. Study results and limitations: In a later analysis, a missense DCLRE1C variant was linked to TCR beta V- and J-gene trimming. A later analysis reported that several of the most significant clusters appeared to be linked to common viral pathogens, among them Epstein-Barr virus.

This clone was detected only a few times. Its antigen remains unknown. The CDR3 runs to 13 residues. Germline CDR1 is SGHAT and CDR2 is FQNNGV. V was pared by 3 bases and J by 6 bases, with 4 bases of the junction left unmatched. Primers: 60 Vbeta forward and 13 Jbeta reverse. The method was immunoSEQ multiplex PCR; TCRdb's version includes in-frame clones alone and lacks a portion of them. The table includes over 100,000 clones, 6.5% to 9.5% detected once. The clonotype was recovered from a man in his forties in good health and CMV-seronegative. What was sequenced was PBMCs. The chain couples TRBV11-2 to TRBJ2-7; 8 bases are shared with TRBD2. The CDR3 is CASSLGAGGEQYF. The CDR3 DNA reads TGTGCCAGCAGCTTGGGGGCGGGGGGCGAGCAGTACTTC.